These 16 T cell receptor beta chains share one sample of origin, sequenced in a study of T cell responses to AZD1222 COVID-19 vaccine. Assay used: immunoSEQ multiplex PCR; TCRdb lists only in-frame clones, some missing. The data contain about 130,000 clones, approximately 94% of them singletons. The sequences come from peripheral blood, collected on day 0 of AZD1222 vaccination. The receptors here all came from an adult in good health.

The rearrangement uses TRBV30 and TRBJ1-5, with unresolved D. Germline assignment: CDR1 GTSNPN and CDR2 SVGIG (reference sequence). Trimming pared 2 bases from V and 5 bases from J, leaving 7 bases between. This CDR3 comprises 12 residues. The CDR3 here is CAWSRPHQPQHF. CDR3 sequence (DNA): TGTGCCTGGAGTCGGCCCCATCAGCCCCAGCATTTT. Variable domain in full (rest from reference TRBV30 and TRBJ1-5): SQTIHQWPATLVQPVGSPLSLECTVEGTSNPNLYWYRQAAGRGLQLLFYSVGIGQISSEVPQNLSASRPQDRQFILSSKKLLLSDSGFYLCAWSRPHQPQHFGDGTRLSIL.

This chain connects TRBV6-6 to TRBJ1-1; D gene ambiguous. Germline V gives CDR1 MNHNY, CDR2 SVGAGI (reference sequence). Deletions cut 8 bases from V and 5 bases from J, with 9 bases between. The CDR3 covers 11 residues. The chain's CDR3 is CASHRETEAFF. The CDR3 DNA is TGTGCCAGCCATCGGGAAACTGAAGCTTTCTTT.

The chain employs TRBV3-1 (or the pseudogene TRBV3-2) and TRBJ2-1; D is undetermined. The V and J ends lost 2 bases and 10 bases respectively, with 6 bases between them. Looked up from germline, CDR1 is LGHDT and CDR2 is YNNKEL (reference sequence). This CDR3 has 11 residues. In DNA form, the CDR3 reads TGTGCCAGCAGCCAACTGATGGAGCAGTTCTTC. Translated: CASSQLMEQFF.

The genes are TRBV28 and TRBJ2-3; 10 bases align to TRBD2. There are 21 residues in the CDR3. The germline CDR1 and CDR2 sequences are MDHEN and SYDVKM. V dropped 5 bases and J dropped 5; count of bases not matched to a gene: 25. The CDR3 spells CASSTLVIRSGGAPGGDTQYF. DNA of the CDR3: TGTGCCAGCAGTACACTAGTTATTCGGAGCGGGGGGGCCCCCGGGGGAGATACGCAGTATTTT.

In this sample, this clone turned up once. This chain links TRBV7-2 with TRBJ1-6, with TRBD1 matching over 11 bases. Trimming at V came to 5 bases and at J to 13 bases, leaving 13 bases not matched to a gene. The CDR3 contains 16 residues. Germline V gene sequence: CDR1 SGHTA, CDR2 FQGNSA. The CDR3 region is CASSPRGTGGISPLHF. CDR3 nucleotide sequence: TGTGCCAGCAGCCCACGGGGGACAGGGGGGATATCGCCCCTCCACTTT.

CDR3 in DNA: TGTGCCAGCAGCTTAGATCTGGCGAACTATGGCTACACCTTC. Amino acids: CASSLDLANYGYTF. V is TRBV7-9 and J is TRBJ1-2; D is unclear. The CDR3 contains 14 residues. V was shortened by 1 base and J by 2 bases, with 8 bases between the two germline ends. The germline CDR1 and CDR2 sequences are SEHNR and FQNEAQ (reference sequence).

The chain is built from TRBV4-1 and TRBJ1-1; no firm D call. CDR1 and CDR2 (germline): MGHRA, YSYEKL. V gave up 1 base and J gave up 7 bases, with 7 bases separating them. The CDR3 sequence is 12 residues long. This CDR3 reads CASSQVRGEAFF. The DNA of the CDR3 is TGCGCCAGCAGCCAAGTGAGAGGTGAAGCTTTCTTT.

This sequence joins TRBV18 and TRBJ1-2; D is unresolved. This CDR3 region has 13 residues. The germline gives CDR1 KGHSH, CDR2 LQKENI. Trimming removed 6 bases from V and 4 bases from J, with 12 bases in between. The CDR3 loop is CASSPDASYGYTF. In nucleotides, the CDR3 is TGTGCCAGCTCGCCCGACGCAAGCTATGGCTACACCTTC.

The V gene is TRBV6-5, the J gene TRBJ1-4; D is perhaps TRBD1 (6 bases). This CDR3 spans 14 amino acids. Germline V gene lookup returns CDR1 MNHEY and CDR2 SVGAGI. With 6 bases removed from V and 8 bases from J, the gap between germline ends came to 16 bases. CDR3 nucleotides: TGTGCCAGCAGACCGACAGGCGTAGGGGAAAAACTGTTTTTT. Translation gives CASRPTGVGEKLFF.

CDR3 residues: CATDRSSGNTIYF. In DNA, the CDR3 is TGTGCCACGGACCGTAGCTCTGGAAACACCATATATTTT. The V and J genes are TRBV30 and TRBJ1-3; no firm D call. Germline V lookup: CDR1 GTSNPN, CDR2 SVGIG (reference sequence). The V gene lost 8 bases and the J gene lost 0 bases, with 11 bases spanning the gap. The CDR3 totals 13 residues.

The V and J genes are TRBV6-1 and TRBJ2-5; D call uncertain. This CDR3 is built from 14 residues. V lost 1 base and J 0 bases, leaving 6 bases between the germline ends. Germline V gene sequence: CDR1 MNHNS, CDR2 SASEGT. CDR3 coding DNA: TGTGCCAGCAGTGAAGGAAGGGACCAAGAGACCCAGTACTTC. Translation: CASSEGRDQETQYF.

The chain combines TRBV7-9 with TRBJ1-3; D not resolved. Deletions cut 1 base from V and 4 bases from J, with 2 bases between. This CDR3 region has 12 residues. Germline assignment: CDR1 SEHNR and CDR2 FQNEAQ (reference sequence). The CDR3 sequence is CASSLDGNTIYF. The DNA of the CDR3 is TGTGCCAGCAGCTTAGACGGAAACACCATATATTTT.

There are a few counts of this clone. The V call is TRBV10-3, the J call TRBJ1-1, with D possibly TRBD1 on 6 matching bases. Per the germline V gene, CDR1 is ENHRY and CDR2 is SYGVKD. The CDR3 runs to 13 residues. V dropped 4 bases and J dropped 11 bases, with 17 bases sitting between them. The CDR3 is CAISGPGHLVAFF. The CDR3 bases are TGTGCCATCAGTGGCCCGGGACACCTGGTTGCTTTCTTT.

The CDR3 protein is CASSSFGNEQFF. The CDR3 bases are TGTGCCAGCAGCTCCTTCGGGAATGAGCAGTTCTTC. J is TRBJ2-1 and V is TRBV5-4; D gene ambiguous. CDR1 and CDR2 from the germline V gene are SGHNT and YYREEE (reference sequence). V dropped 3 bases and J dropped 7 bases, with 8 bases sitting between them. CDR3 length: 12 amino acids.

The chain has TRBV5-1 and TRBJ1-5; D is possibly TRBD1 (6 bases). This CDR3 is built from 16 residues. V shed 4 bases and J shed 2 bases, with 16 bases lying between them. Germline V CDR1 and CDR2: SGHRS, YFSETQ. CDR3 DNA sequence: TGCGCCAGCAGCCCTGGGTCCTCAGGGGGCAATCAGCCCCAGCATTTT. Translated, it gives CASSPGSSGGNQPQHF. The whole variable domain, filled in from reference TRBV5-1 and TRBJ1-5, reads KAGVTQTPRYLIKTRGQQVTLSCSPISGHRSVSWYQQTPGQGLQFLFEYFSETQRNKGNFPGRFSGRQFSNSRSEMNVSTLELGDSALYLCASSPGSSGGNQPQHFGDGTRLSIL.

This clone was detected once. This chain joins TRBV3-1 (or the pseudogene TRBV3-2) and TRBJ1-2; D is uncertain. The CDR3 sequence is 12 residues long. Trimming took 3 bases from V and 4 from J, leaving 6 bases between them. CDR1 and CDR2 (germline): LGHDT, YNNKEL (reference sequence). CDR3 DNA sequence: TGTGCCAGCAGCCAGACGGCCTATGGCTACACCTTC. It specifies CASSQTAYGYTF.